One and the same sample provided the 8 T cell receptor beta chains below, sequenced in a study of blood T cell repertoires in COVID-19. TCRdb's table, derived via immunoSEQ multiplex PCR, lists solely in-frame clones and lacks some. This sample has roughly 500,000 clones, with approximately 88% found just once. The sample was PBMCs or T cells enriched from blood (not recorded which). All receptors derive from a woman between 40 and 50 years old who had recovered from COVID-19.

The chain recombines TRBV5-1 with TRBJ2-5; a possible D gene is TRBD1 (6 bases). The CDR3 covers 15 residues. V lost 0 bases and J lost 1, with 10 bases in between. CDR1 is SGHRS, CDR2 YFSETQ, per germline. The CDR3 reads CASSLAGTSQETQYF. CDR3 DNA: TGCGCCAGCAGCTTGGCCGGGACAAGCCAAGAGACCCAGTACTTC.

The CDR3 DNA reads TGTGCCAGCAGCTTAAACCCGGCGGTGACAGCACTTAACTATGGCTACACCTTC. Amino acid sequence: CASSLNPAVTALNYGYTF. The V gene is TRBV5-8, the J gene TRBJ1-2, with a possible D match to TRBD1 (5 bases). Germline values: CDR1 SGHTS, CDR2 YDEGEE. V was pared by 2 bases and J by 1 base, with 21 bases between. The CDR3 consists of 18 residues.

The chain couples TRBV18 to TRBJ2-1; tentatively, D is TRBD2 (6 bases). Germline loops: CDR1 KGHSH, CDR2 LQKENI. The CDR3 extends over 16 amino acids. Trimming cost V 4 bases and J 0 bases, with 13 bases left between them. The CDR3: CASSLNSGSSYNEQFF. CDR3 in DNA: TGTGCCAGCTCACTTAATAGCGGTAGCTCCTACAATGAGCAGTTCTTC.

This clone was picked up a small number of times. V usage is TRBV19 and J usage is TRBJ1-3; D is unresolved. Germline CDR1 LNHDA, CDR2 SQIVND (reference sequence). V lost 6 bases to trimming and J lost 0 bases, with 9 bases between them. This CDR3 spans 14 amino acids. This CDR3 reads CASRPLSSGNTIYF. CDR3 nucleotide sequence: TGTGCCAGTAGACCTCTGAGCTCTGGAAACACCATATATTTT.

The V call is TRBV5-1, the J call TRBJ2-1; 10 bases align to TRBD2. The CDR3 is made up of 16 amino acids. Germline V CDR1 and CDR2: SGHRS, YFSETQ. Trimming took 4 bases from V and 0 from J; bases not matched to a gene: 4. This chain's CDR3 is CASSVLAGRSYNEQFF. In DNA, the CDR3 is TGCGCCAGCAGCGTACTAGCGGGACGCTCCTACAATGAGCAGTTCTTC. Drawing the rest from reference TRBV5-1 and TRBJ2-1, the complete variable domain is KAGVTQTPRYLIKTRGQQVTLSCSPISGHRSVSWYQQTPGQGLQFLFEYFSETQRNKGNFPGRFSGRQFSNSRSEMNVSTLELGDSALYLCASSVLAGRSYNEQFFGPGTRLTVL.

V usage is TRBV5-8 and J usage is TRBJ2-5; 9 bases are a match to TRBD2. There are 17 residues in the CDR3. Germline V gene lookup returns CDR1 SGHTS and CDR2 YDEGEE. V shed 1 base, J shed 1 base, and the junction held 8 bases outside the gene matches. CDR3 nucleotide sequence: TGTGCCAGCAGCTTGCTCGGACTAGCGAGATCCCAAGAGACCCAGTACTTC. Its protein is CASSLLGLARSQETQYF.

The chain recombines TRBV25-1 with TRBJ2-7; D may be TRBD1 (5 bases). This CDR3 has 15 residues. Germline values: CDR1 MGHDK, CDR2 SYGVNS. The ends were cut back, 1 base at V and 4 bases at J, with 14 bases in the middle. CDR3 DNA: TGTGCCAGCAGTGAATTGGGAACAGGAGATTACGAGCAGTACTTC. It specifies CASSELGTGDYEQYF.

The chain uses TRBV7-8 and TRBJ1-2; a weak D match, TRBD1 (5 bases). Between the trimmed V and J ends, which lost 1 base and 6 bases, there was a span of 15 bases. The CDR3 spans 15 residues. The germline V gene encodes CDR1 SGHVS and CDR2 FQNEAQ. This CDR3 reads CASSLEVAGRHGYTF. CDR3 DNA sequence: TGTGCCAGCAGCTTAGAAGTAGCAGGGCGCCATGGCTACACCTTC. The full variable domain, its missing parts supplied by reference TRBV7-8 and TRBJ1-2, is GAGVSQSPRYKVAKRGQDVALRCDPISGHVSLFWYQQALGQGPEFLTYFQNEAQLDKSGLPSDRFFAERPEGSVSTLKIQRTQQEDSAVYLCASSLEVAGRHGYTFGSGTRLTVV.